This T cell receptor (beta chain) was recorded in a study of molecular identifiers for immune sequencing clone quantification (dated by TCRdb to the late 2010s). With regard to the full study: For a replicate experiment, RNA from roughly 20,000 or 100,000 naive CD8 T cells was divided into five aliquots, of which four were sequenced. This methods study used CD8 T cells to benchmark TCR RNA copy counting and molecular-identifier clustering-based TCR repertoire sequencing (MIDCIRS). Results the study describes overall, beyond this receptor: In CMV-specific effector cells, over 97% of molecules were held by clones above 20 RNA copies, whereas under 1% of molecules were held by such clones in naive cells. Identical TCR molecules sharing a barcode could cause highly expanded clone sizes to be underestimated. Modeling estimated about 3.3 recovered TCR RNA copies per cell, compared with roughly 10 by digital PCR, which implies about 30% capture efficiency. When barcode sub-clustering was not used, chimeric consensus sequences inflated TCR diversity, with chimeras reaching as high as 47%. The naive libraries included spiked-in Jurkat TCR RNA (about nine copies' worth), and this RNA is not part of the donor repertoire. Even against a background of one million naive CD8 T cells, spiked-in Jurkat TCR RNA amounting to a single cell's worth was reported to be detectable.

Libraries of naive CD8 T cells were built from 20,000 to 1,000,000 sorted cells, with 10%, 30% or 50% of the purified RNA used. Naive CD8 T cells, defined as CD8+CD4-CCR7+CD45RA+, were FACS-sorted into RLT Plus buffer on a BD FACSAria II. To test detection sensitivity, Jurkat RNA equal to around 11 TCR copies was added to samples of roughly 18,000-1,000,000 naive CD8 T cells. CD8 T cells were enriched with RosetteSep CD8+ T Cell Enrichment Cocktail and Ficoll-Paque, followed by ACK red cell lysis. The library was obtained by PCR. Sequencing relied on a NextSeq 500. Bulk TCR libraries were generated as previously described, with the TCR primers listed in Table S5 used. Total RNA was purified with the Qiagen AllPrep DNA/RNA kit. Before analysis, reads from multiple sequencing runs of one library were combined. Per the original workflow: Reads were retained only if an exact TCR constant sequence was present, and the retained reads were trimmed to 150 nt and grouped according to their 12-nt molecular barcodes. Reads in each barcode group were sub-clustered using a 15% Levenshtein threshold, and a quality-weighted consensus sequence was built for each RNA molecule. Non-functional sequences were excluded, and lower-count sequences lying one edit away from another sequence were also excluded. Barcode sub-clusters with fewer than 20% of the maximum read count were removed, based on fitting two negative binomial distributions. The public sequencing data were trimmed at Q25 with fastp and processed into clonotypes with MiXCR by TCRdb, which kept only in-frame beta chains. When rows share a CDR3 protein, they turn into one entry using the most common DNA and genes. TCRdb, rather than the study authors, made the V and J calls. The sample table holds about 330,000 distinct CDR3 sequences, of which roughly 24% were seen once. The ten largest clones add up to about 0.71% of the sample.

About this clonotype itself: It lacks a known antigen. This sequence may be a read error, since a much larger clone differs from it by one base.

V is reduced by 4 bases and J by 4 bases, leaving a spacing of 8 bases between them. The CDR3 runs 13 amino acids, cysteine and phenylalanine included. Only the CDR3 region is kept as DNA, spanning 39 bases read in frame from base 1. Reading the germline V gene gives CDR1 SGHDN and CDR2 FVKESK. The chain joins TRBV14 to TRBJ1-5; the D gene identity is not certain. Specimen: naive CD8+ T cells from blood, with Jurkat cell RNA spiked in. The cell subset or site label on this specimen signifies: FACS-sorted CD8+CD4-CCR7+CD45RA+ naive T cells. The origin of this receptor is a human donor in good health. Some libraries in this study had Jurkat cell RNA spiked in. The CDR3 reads CASSRDANQPQHF. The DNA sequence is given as TGTGCCAGCAGCCGAGACGCGAATCAGCCCCAGCATTTT.